These T cell receptor beta chains were read from a single sample in a study of Ad26.COV2.S vaccination and SARS-CoV-2 variants. Assay: immunoSEQ multiplex PCR; the TCRdb copy retains only in-frame clones and omits some. The sample records 300,000 to 350,000 clones, about 89% being singletons. The sequencing here drew on peripheral blood, taken in a trial of Ad26.COV2.S vaccine versus placebo. The receptors were gathered from a person between 18 and 59 years old who received the Ad26.COV2.S COVID-19 vaccine or a placebo. CDR3s include the opening cysteine and the closing phenylalanine or tryptophan. D genes are given only for firm matches. Clone sizes are given selectively: once, few, many, or a class where the clone is expanded.

V,J,D,size,CDR3,DNA
TRBV3-1/TRBV3-2,TRBJ2-5,TRBD2,NA,CASSRSLAGGLYQETQYF,TGTGCCAGCAGCCGCTCCTTAGCGGGAGGGCTGTACCAAGAGACCCAGTACTTC
TRBV28,TRBJ2-1,TRBD2,NA,CASKYGLAIGGNEQFF,TGTGCCAGCAAATACGGACTAGCCATAGGGGGCAATGAGCAGTTCTTC
TRBV20-1,TRBJ2-7,TRBD1,NA,CSASRQGSEQYF,TGCAGTGCTAGTAGACAGGGGAGCGAGCAGTACTTC
TRBV7-2,TRBJ2-1,NA,once,CASSLSSRKQFF,TGTGCCAGCAGCTTAAGTTCCCGTAAGCAGTTCTTC
TRBV28,TRBJ1-2,NA,NA,CASGQNLNYGYTF,TGTGCCAGCGGGCAGAACCTTAACTATGGCTACACCTTC
TRBV5-5,TRBJ2-7,NA,NA,CASSLDWGRYEQYF,TGTGCCAGCAGCTTGGATTGGGGCCGGTACGAGCAGTACTTC
TRBV7-3,TRBJ2-3,NA,few,CASSSQTWGTSTDTQYF,TGTGCCAGCAGCTCACAGACTTGGGGAACTAGCACAGATACGCAGTATTTT
TRBV4-1,TRBJ1-4,NA,few,CASSQVLRARVGEKLFF,TGCGCCAGCAGCCAAGTCCTCAGGGCTCGAGTTGGTGAAAAACTGTTTTTT
TRBV5-1,TRBJ2-3,TRBD2,NA,CASSLELAGEYTSTDTQYF,TGCGCCAGCAGCTTGGAGTTAGCGGGGGAGTACACTAGCACAGATACGCAGTATTTT
TRBV19,TRBJ2-7,TRBD2,NA,CASSPAGDSYEQYF,TGTGCCAGTAGTCCAGCGGGAGATTCCTACGAGCAGTACTTC
TRBV18,TRBJ1-1,NA,NA,CASSPFLGNMNTEAFF,TGTGCCAGCTCACCATTTCTAGGGAACATGAACACTGAAGCTTTCTTT
TRBV7-9,TRBJ2-1,TRBD1,NA,CASSSPRGDRGPYNEQFF,TGTGCCAGCAGCTCGCCAAGGGGGGACAGGGGTCCCTACAATGAGCAGTTCTTC
TRBV13,TRBJ1-3,NA,NA,CASSLAAGGMTGNTIYF,TGTGCCAGCAGCTTAGCTGCTGGGGGGATGACTGGAAACACCATATATTTT
TRBV9,TRBJ1-2,NA,NA,CASSPRSGIYTF,TGTGCCAGCAGCCCCCGATCCGGAATCTACACCTTC
TRBV18,TRBJ2-3,NA,NA,CASSPSDTQYF,TGTGCCAGCTCACCGTCAGATACGCAGTATTTT
TRBV28,TRBJ1-6,NA,NA,CASSLGTGVSYSPLHF,TGTGCCAGCAGTTTAGGTACGGGCGTATCTTATTCACCCCTCCACTTT
TRBV2,TRBJ2-3,TRBD2,NA,CASIQGGDTQYF,TGTGCCAGCATTCAGGGAGGGGATACGCAGTATTTT
TRBV5-1,TRBJ2-7,TRBD2,NA,CASSRGASGFTYEQYF,TGCGCCAGCAGCCGGGGGGCTAGCGGGTTTACCTACGAGCAGTACTTC
TRBV30,TRBJ1-2,TRBD1,once,CAWGTGYGYTF,TGTGCCTGGGGGACAGGCTATGGCTACACCTTC
TRBV27,TRBJ2-1,NA,NA,CASSMGMGPTNEQFF,TGTGCCAGCAGTATGGGGATGGGACCGACCAATGAGCAGTTCTTC
TRBV2,TRBJ2-2,TRBD1,NA,CASKEGQGAAGELFF,TGTGCCAGCAAGGAAGGACAGGGGGCCGCCGGGGAGCTGTTTTTT
TRBV7-9,TRBJ2-2,NA,NA,CASSLPTRDPNTGELFF,TGTGCCAGCAGCTTACCCACCCGGGATCCGAACACCGGGGAGCTGTTTTTT
TRBV30,TRBJ1-3,NA,NA,CAWSGGHLSAGNTIYF,TGTGCCTGGAGTGGGGGACACCTCTCTGCTGGAAACACCATATATTTT
TRBV5-6,TRBJ1-4,NA,NA,CASSLGSNEKLFF,TGTGCCAGCAGCTTGGGGAGTAATGAAAAACTGTTTTTT
TRBV6-1,TRBJ1-1,NA,NA,CASTLAPATEAFF,TGTGCCAGCACCCTTGCGCCGGCAACTGAAGCTTTCTTT
TRBV11-2,TRBJ2-7,TRBD2,NA,CASSSGTSGYEQYF,TGTGCCAGCAGCTCCGGGACTAGTGGATACGAGCAGTACTTC
TRBV19,TRBJ1-3,NA,few,CASRETNSGNTIYF,TGTGCCAGTAGAGAGACTAACTCTGGAAACACCATATATTTT
TRBV7-2,TRBJ2-2,NA,once,CASSSRLGYGELFF,TGTGCCAGCAGCTCGCGACTGGGGTATGGGGAGCTGTTTTTT
TRBV27,TRBJ2-4,NA,NA,CASSPVIVTDLAKNIQYF,TGTGCCAGCAGTCCCGTCATAGTGACGGACCTAGCCAAAAACATTCAGTACTTC
TRBV5-1,TRBJ2-1,TRBD2,once,CASSLDGRGNNEQFF,TGCGCCAGCAGTTTGGACGGGAGGGGAAACAATGAGCAGTTCTTC
TRBV10-1,TRBJ2-7,NA,NA,CASSEREDEQYF,TGCGCCAGCAGTGAAAGGGAAGACGAGCAGTACTTC
TRBV19,TRBJ1-4,TRBD1,NA,CASSIRDSQEKLFF,TGTGCCAGTAGTATACGGGACAGTCAAGAAAAACTGTTTTTT
TRBV2,TRBJ1-2,NA,NA,CASRDSRYGYTF,TGTGCCAGCAGGGACAGCCGCTATGGCTACACCTTC
TRBV11-2,TRBJ2-1,NA,once,CASSLVSVGESPYNEQFF,TGTGCCAGCAGCTTAGTCTCTGTGGGGGAGAGCCCCTACAATGAGCAGTTCTTC
TRBV28,TRBJ2-7,NA,NA,CASSLYLGVGRANYEQYF,TGTGCCAGCAGTTTATATCTTGGAGTGGGCAGGGCCAATTACGAGCAGTACTTC
TRBV5-5,TRBJ2-7,NA,NA,CASSLEVGVRYEQYF,TGTGCCAGCAGCTTAGAAGTGGGAGTACGATACGAGCAGTACTTC
TRBV7-7,TRBJ2-5,NA,NA,CASSQDRFQETQYF,TGTGCTAGCAGCCAAGACCGCTTCCAAGAGACCCAGTACTTC
TRBV5-6,TRBJ2-7,TRBD2,NA,CASSSGTSGRGEQYF,TGTGCCAGCAGCTCCGGGACTAGCGGGAGGGGTGAGCAGTACTTC
TRBV28,TRBJ2-7,NA,NA,CASSTRVGEQYF,TGTGCCAGCAGTACCAGGGTTGGCGAGCAGTACTTC
TRBV3-1/TRBV3-2,TRBJ2-5,TRBD2,NA,CASSQEVGLAGEEETQYF,TGTGCCAGCAGCCAAGAGGTAGGGCTAGCGGGGGAAGAAGAGACCCAGTACTTC
TRBV6-2/TRBV6-3,TRBJ2-5,NA,NA,CASSSLLVETQYF,TGTGCCAGCAGTTCCTTACTAGTGGAGACCCAGTACTTC
TRBV7-6,TRBJ2-3,TRBD2,NA,CASSLSASGGYTDTQYF,TGTGCCAGCAGCTTATCCGCTAGCGGGGGGTACACAGATACGCAGTATTTT
TRBV18,TRBJ2-7,NA,NA,CASSPAQGRYEQYF,TGTGCCAGCTCACCTGCACAGGGTCGCTACGAGCAGTACTTC
TRBV15,TRBJ1-1,NA,NA,CATSRGRTVLHTEAFF,TGTGCCACCAGCAGAGGGCGGACAGTACTTCACACTGAAGCTTTCTTT
TRBV6-2/TRBV6-3,TRBJ1-2,TRBD1,NA,CASSDPGQTVYGYTF,TGTGCCAGCAGTGACCCGGGACAGACGGTCTATGGCTACACCTTC
TRBV28,TRBJ2-1,NA,NA,CASSAYRADEQFF,TGTGCCAGCAGCGCCTACAGGGCTGACGAGCAGTTCTTC
TRBV10-3,TRBJ1-2,NA,NA,CAISELAGDGYTF,TGTGCCATCAGTGAGTTAGCAGGGGATGGCTACACCTTC
TRBV7-2,TRBJ2-3,TRBD1,NA,CASSPQGGTDTQYF,TGTGCCAGCAGCCCCCAGGGGGGCACAGATACGCAGTATTTT
TRBV5-6,TRBJ2-7,NA,NA,CASSLRPQDEQYF,TGTGCCAGCAGCTTGCGACCACAGGACGAGCAGTACTTC
TRBV4-1,TRBJ2-3,NA,NA,CASSQDSRTSTDTQYF,TGCGCCAGCAGCCAAGACAGCAGGACTAGCACAGATACGCAGTATTTT
TRBV5-1,TRBJ2-2,NA,few,CASSTRQGRELFF,TGCGCCAGCAGCACACGACAAGGGCGGGAGCTGTTTTTT
TRBV2,TRBJ2-1,NA,NA,CASSDISSYNEQFF,TGTGCCAGCAGTGATATTAGCTCCTACAATGAGCAGTTCTTC
TRBV27,TRBJ2-7,NA,NA,CASKCDLRRWQGSTYEQYF,TGTGCCAGCAAGTGTGATTTACGTCGGTGGCAGGGAAGCACCTACGAGCAGTACTTC